The source of this TCR beta chain is a study of T cell repertoires in cytomegalovirus infection. From the reads, TCRdb called clonotypes with MiXCR, one entry per CDR3 protein. The table lists approximately 170,000 distinct CDR3 sequences, roughly 14% of them singletons. Trimming pared 6 bases from V and 2 bases from J, leaving 14 bases between. Germline CDR1 reads DFQATT; CDR2 reads SNEGSKA (reference sequence). The CDR3 loop spans 14 amino acids. V and J are TRBV20-1 and TRBJ1-5, with D possibly matching TRBD1 (5 bases). Material: PBMCs. This sequence was found in a human donor in good health (CMV status not recorded). Some clones in this sample may be carry-over from other donors' samples. The CDR3 loop is CSAPNGAGNQPQHF. CDR3 DNA sequence: TGCAGTGCCCCCAACGGGGCGGGCAATCAGCCCCAGCATTTT.